In its sample, the clone carrying this T cell receptor (beta chain) was seen a few times. Its antigen is currently unknown. This same CDR3 is encoded by further DNA sequences in the sample. The data were taken from a study of cytomegalovirus exposure and HLA in healthy donors. Looking at the study overall: In terms of ancestry, the Caucasian-associated cluster contained 80% to 90% of the approximately 400 genotyped donors. The study's findings and limits: When a later analysis was performed, an Asian-associated ancestry cluster reportedly had fewer N-insertions than the roughly 630-donor mean. Analyzed later, most CMV-associated TCR beta chains appeared HLA-restricted.

PCR primers comprised 60 Vbeta and 13 Jbeta primers. Sequenced by immunoSEQ multiplex PCR; TCRdb stores in-frame clones only, minus some. The repertoire holds 150,000 or so clones, approximately 80% seen once, with approximately 3.4% in the top ten. The sequence was collected from a woman between 45 and 65 years old in good health and CMV-seropositive. Sequenced material: PBMCs.

The CDR3 loop is CASSLPGETQYF. For the CDR3, the DNA is TGTGCCAGCAGCCTCCCAGGCGAGACCCAGTACTTC. V is TRBV5-4 and J is TRBJ2-5; D uncertain. Per the germline V gene, CDR1 is SGHNT and CDR2 is YYREEE (reference sequence). This CDR3 contains 12 residues. The V end lost 4 bases, the J end lost 5 bases, and 9 bases lay between the germline ends.